This TCR beta chain is from a study of shared clonotypes between healthy human individuals (dated by TCRdb to between 2020 and 2021). About the study as a whole: The cohort comprised a couple of women and three men aged 18 to 49 years. For each donor, CD4 naive and CD4 memory were each given three plates, CD8 naive was given two plates, and CD8 memory was given one plate. To estimate repertoire size and how much clonotypes are shared between individuals, the study performed deep sequencing of blood TCR repertoires from a handful of healthy adults. To increase sequencing depth and limit assay-specific biases, TCR repertoire library preparation and sequencing were carried out by different laboratories using diverse techniques. Leukapheresis yielded between about 0.9 and 9.5 billion PBMCs per donor. Study-wide findings and limitations: Rarefaction of sorted-subset datasets indicated incomplete sequencing despite the large sequencing depth. Compared with non-shared clonotypes, the clonotypes found in all four sorted-subset donors had higher generation probabilities. Sampling was limited to blood, and TCR repertoires in tissue likely differ from TCR repertoires in blood. Estimated clonotype richness was generally larger for naive than for memory subsets. Across a handful of donors, 4.5% to 6.5% of naive CD4, over 3% of naive CD8, under 2.5% of memory CD4, and under 0.45% of memory CD8 clonotypes were shared. Because the study included only a small number of donors, the genetic and exposure-history diversity represented was limited. Based on pairwise subsampling, the degree of clonotype sharing among donors was expected to be affected by sequencing depth.

Notes on this clone: Its antigen has not been determined. Per-nucleotide qualities are absent, and no much larger clonotype sits a single base away.

Including cysteine and phenylalanine, the CDR3 has 15 amino acids. Only CDR3 DNA remains: 45 bases, in frame from the first base. Trimming removed 2 bases from V and 3 bases from J, leaving 11 bases between the germline ends. The germline V gene encodes CDR1 SGHAT and CDR2 FQNNGV. Healthy HIV-negative adults with no recently reported acute infections or vaccinations were included as donors. All donors were Caucasian adults living in Nashville, Tennessee, USA. Magnetic negative selection was used to enrich CD4+ T cells, after which naive cells were positively selected on CD45RA and the negative fraction became the memory subset. Blood was collected by leukapheresis, and PBMCs were isolated by Ficoll-Histopaque density gradient centrifugation and then cryopreserved in liquid nitrogen vapor phase. Analytical flow cytometry was used to check the purity and quantity of every magnetically sorted T cell population. Genomic DNA was isolated from every sorted fraction and measured by UV absorbance on a Nanodrop 2000c.

TCR CDR3 regions were amplified from genomic DNA by multiplex PCR using the deep immunoSEQ assay. Extracted genomic DNA from each cell subset was spread evenly across all wells of several immunoSEQ 96-well plates, with each plate serving as a replicate. Each replicate PCR for sorted subsets received around 0.2 ug genomic DNA, equal to tens of thousands of T cell genomes. Purified libraries were measured with a Qubit 3.0 fluorometer, size-checked on a Bioanalyzer 2100, and measured again with the KAPA Library Quantification kit. A separate single-read 150-cycle Illumina NextSeq 550 flow cell was used to sequence each immunoSEQ 96-well plate. Per the authors' processing: Because only junctional sequences without quality scores were contained in the immunoSEQ output, filtering matching that applied to full-length reads could not be performed. Sequences were annotated with PyIR, a Python wrapper for IgBLAST v1.9, and V/J genes and CDR3 were assigned using IMGT germline references. Any read was removed if the V/J assignment was weak (E-value above 1e-6), the CDR3 was missing, or the read contained stop codons, out-of-frame junctions, or ambiguous translated residues. A V3J clonotype was defined by an identical inferred V gene, J gene, and CDR3 amino acid sequence. The percentage overlap between two repertoires was calculated by dividing the number of shared unique clonotypes by the size of the smaller repertoire. Three approaches were used to assess repertoire richness: RTK rarefaction, the Chao1 estimator, and Recon v2.1 estimates of unobserved clonotypes. OLGA was used to compute generation probabilities for all TCRbeta clonotypes that the gDNA method yielded from a handful of donors. As stored in TCRdb, this immuneACCESS dataset retains in-frame rearrangements with V and J assigned. A fraction of the clones does not appear; measured against another copy, unresolved V genes explain less than half of the discrepancy, and the remainder lacks a known reason. The DNA gave D and trimming, while V, J and clone size come from that table. The table for this sample lists fewer than 2.5 million clones; approximately 94% of them were counted only once. More than 0.35% of the sample is taken by the ten largest.

This clonotype was sampled from a man aged 18 to 30 in good health. Some clones in this sample may be carry-over from other donors' samples. The chain uses TRBV11-2 and TRBJ1-3; the D gene lacks a confident call. Sequenced sample: naive CD4+ T cells from PBMCs. Sample cell subset or site, as interpreted from the label and publication: CD45RA+ positively selected. The CDR3 reads as follows: CASSLFWAFGNTIYF. The DNA reads TGTGCCAGCAGCTTATTCTGGGCGTTTGGAAACACCATATATTTT.